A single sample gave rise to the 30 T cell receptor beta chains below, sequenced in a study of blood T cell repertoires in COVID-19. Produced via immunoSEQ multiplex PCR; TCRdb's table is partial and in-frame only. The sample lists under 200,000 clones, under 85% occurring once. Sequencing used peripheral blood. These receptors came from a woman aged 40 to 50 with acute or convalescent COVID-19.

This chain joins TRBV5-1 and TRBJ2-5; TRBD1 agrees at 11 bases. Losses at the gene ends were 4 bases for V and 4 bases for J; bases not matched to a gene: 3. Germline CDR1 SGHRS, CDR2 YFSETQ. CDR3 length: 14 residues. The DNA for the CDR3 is TGCGCCAGCAGCCCGGGGACAGGGGGAGAGACCCAGTACTTC. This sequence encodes CASSPGTGGETQYF.

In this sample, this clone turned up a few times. CDR3 coding DNA: TGTGCCAGCAGTTACGCTGGGCCGGTGGGCTATGGCTACACCTTC. Its translation: CASSYAGPVGYGYTF. This chain joins TRBV27 and TRBJ1-2; the D is unclear. Trimming cost V 4 bases and J 4 bases, with 16 bases left between them. The CDR3 length is 15 residues. Germline V gene lookup returns CDR1 MNHEY and CDR2 SMNVEV (reference sequence).

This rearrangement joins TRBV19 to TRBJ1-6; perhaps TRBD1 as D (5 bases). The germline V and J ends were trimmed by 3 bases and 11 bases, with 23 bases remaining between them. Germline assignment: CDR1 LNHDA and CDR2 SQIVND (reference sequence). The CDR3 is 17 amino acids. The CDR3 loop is CASSIPTGGGAPAPLHF. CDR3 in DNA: TGTGCCAGTAGTATCCCCACCGGGGGAGGGGCACCGGCACCCCTCCACTTT.

The CDR3 bases are TGTGCCAGCAGTAATAGACCCCTCCACTTT. Translated, it gives CASSNRPLHF. The chain has TRBV2 and TRBJ1-6; no clear D gene. In germline, CDR1 is SNHLY, CDR2 FYNNEI. V gave up 5 bases and J gave up 12 bases, with 5 bases separating them. The length of the CDR3 is 10 residues.

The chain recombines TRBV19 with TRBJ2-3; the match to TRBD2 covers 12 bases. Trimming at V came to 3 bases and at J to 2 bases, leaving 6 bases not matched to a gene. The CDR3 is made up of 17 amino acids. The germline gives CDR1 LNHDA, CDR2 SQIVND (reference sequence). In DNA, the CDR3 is TGTGCCAGTAGTATCCTCGGACTAGCGGGACCCACAGATACGCAGTATTTT. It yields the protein CASSILGLAGPTDTQYF.

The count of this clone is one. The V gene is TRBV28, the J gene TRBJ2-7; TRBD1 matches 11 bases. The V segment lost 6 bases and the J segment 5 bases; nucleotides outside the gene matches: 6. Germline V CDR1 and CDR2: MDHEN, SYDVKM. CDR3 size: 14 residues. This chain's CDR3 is CASRAGQGVHEQYF. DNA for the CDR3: TGTGCCAGCAGAGCGGGACAGGGGGTCCACGAGCAGTACTTC.

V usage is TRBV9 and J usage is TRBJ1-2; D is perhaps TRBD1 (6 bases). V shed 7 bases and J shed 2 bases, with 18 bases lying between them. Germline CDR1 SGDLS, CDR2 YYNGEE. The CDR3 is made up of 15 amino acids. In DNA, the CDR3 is TGTGCCAGCGGAGGACAGATACTAAAAAACTATGGCTACACCTTC. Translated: CASGGQILKNYGYTF.

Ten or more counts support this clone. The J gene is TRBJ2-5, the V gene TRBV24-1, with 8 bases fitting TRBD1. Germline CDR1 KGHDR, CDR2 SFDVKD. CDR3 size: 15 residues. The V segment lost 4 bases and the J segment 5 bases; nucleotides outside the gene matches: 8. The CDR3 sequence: CATSDPQGARETQYF. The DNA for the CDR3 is TGTGCCACCAGTGACCCTCAGGGGGCGCGTGAGACCCAGTACTTC.

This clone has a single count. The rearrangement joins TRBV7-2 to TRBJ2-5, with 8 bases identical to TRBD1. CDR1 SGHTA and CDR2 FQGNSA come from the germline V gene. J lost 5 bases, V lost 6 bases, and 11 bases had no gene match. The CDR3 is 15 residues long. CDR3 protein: CASSPPPGGGETQYF. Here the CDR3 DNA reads TGTGCCAGCAGTCCCCCTCCAGGGGGCGGGGAGACCCAGTACTTC.

CDR3 protein: CASSYSGGPNNEQFF. DNA of the CDR3: TGTGCCAGCAGTTACTCCGGGGGGCCCAACAATGAGCAGTTCTTC. The chain employs TRBV6-8 and TRBJ2-1, with a tentative D call TRBD2 (7 bases). The germline V gene encodes CDR1 MNHGY and CDR2 SAAAGT. Deletions cut 0 bases from V and 5 bases from J, with 11 bases between. The CDR3 runs 15 residues.

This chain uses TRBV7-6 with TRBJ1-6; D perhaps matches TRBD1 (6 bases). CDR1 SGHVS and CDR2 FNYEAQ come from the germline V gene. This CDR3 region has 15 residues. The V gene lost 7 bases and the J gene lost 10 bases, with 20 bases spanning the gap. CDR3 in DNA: TGTGCCAGCACTATTTCCGCGGGGGCCGACTCACCCCTCCACTTT. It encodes CASTISAGADSPLHF.

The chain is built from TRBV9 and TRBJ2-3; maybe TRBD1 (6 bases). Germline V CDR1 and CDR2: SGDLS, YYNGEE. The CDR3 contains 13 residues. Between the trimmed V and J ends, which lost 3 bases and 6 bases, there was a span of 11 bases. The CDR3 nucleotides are TGTGCCAGCAGCGCAGGGGCCCCGGATACGCAGTATTTT. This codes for CASSAGAPDTQYF.

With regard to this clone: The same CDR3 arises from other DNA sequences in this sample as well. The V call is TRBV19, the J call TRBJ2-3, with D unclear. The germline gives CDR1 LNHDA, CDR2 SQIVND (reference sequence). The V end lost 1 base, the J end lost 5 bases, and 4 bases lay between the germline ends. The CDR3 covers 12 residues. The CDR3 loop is CASSIGQDTQYF. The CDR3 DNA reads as TGTGCCAGTAGTATAGGGCAAGATACGCAGTATTTT.

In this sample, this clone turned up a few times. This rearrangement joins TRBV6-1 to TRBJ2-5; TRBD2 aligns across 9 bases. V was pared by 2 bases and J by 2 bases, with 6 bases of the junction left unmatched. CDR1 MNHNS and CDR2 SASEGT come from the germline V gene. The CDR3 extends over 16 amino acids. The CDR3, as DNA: TGTGCCAGCAGTGAACCGGCGGGGGGGACACAAGAGACCCAGTACTTC. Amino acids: CASSEPAGGTQETQYF.

The DNA for the CDR3 is TGTGCCAGCAGCCCCTATTTGGCTAGCGGGGGCTACAATGAGCAGTTCTTC. This codes for CASSPYLASGGYNEQFF. The chain has TRBV7-8 and TRBJ2-1; TRBD2 matches 10 bases. The length of the CDR3 is 17 residues. Per the germline V gene, CDR1 is SGHVS and CDR2 is FQNEAQ. Trimming at V came to 5 bases and at J to 3 bases, leaving 10 bases not matched to a gene.

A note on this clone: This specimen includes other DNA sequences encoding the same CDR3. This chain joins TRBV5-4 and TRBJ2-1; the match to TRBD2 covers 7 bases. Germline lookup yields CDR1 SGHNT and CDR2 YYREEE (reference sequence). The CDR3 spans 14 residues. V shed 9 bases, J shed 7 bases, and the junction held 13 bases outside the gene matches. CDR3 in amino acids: CATASGLTPNEQFF. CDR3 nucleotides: TGTGCCACTGCATCGGGACTAACCCCGAATGAGCAGTTCTTC.

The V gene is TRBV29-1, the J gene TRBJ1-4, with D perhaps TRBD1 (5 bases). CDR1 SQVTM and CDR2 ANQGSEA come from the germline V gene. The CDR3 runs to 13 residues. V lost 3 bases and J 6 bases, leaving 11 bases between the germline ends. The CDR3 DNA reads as TGCAGCGTTGAGAGACAGAGACATGAAAAACTGTTTTTT. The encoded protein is CSVERQRHEKLFF. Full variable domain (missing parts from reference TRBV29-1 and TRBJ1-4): SAVISQKPSRDICQRGTSLTIQCQVDSQVTMMFWYRQQPGQSLTLIATANQGSEATYESGFVIDKFPISRPNLTFSTLTVSNMSPEDSSIYLCSVERQRHEKLFFGSGTQLSVL.

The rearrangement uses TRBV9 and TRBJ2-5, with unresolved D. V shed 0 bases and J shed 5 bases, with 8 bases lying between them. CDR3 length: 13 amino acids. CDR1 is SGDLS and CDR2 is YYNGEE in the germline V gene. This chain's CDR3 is CASSVGPGETQYF. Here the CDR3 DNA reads TGTGCCAGCAGCGTAGGACCCGGGGAGACCCAGTACTTC.

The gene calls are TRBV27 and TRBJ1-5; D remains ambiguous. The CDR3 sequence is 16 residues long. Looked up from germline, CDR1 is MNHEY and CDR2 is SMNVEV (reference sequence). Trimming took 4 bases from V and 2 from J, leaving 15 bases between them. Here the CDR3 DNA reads TGTGCCAGCAGTTCATACGAGGGTCAGCGCAATCAGCCCCAGCATTTT. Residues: CASSSYEGQRNQPQHF.

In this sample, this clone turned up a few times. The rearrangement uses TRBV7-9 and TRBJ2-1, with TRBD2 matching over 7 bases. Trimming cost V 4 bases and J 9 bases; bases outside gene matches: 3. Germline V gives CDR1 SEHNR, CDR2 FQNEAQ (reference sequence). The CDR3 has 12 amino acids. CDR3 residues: CASSSPGGEQFF. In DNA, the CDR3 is TGTGCCAGCAGCTCTCCGGGGGGTGAGCAGTTCTTC.

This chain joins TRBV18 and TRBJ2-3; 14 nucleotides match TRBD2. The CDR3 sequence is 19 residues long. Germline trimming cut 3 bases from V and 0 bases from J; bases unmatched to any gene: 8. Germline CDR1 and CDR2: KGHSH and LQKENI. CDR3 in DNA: TGTGCCAGCTCACCCGGACTAGCGGGGGGCGAAACTAGCACAGATACGCAGTATTTT. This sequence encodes CASSPGLAGGETSTDTQYF.

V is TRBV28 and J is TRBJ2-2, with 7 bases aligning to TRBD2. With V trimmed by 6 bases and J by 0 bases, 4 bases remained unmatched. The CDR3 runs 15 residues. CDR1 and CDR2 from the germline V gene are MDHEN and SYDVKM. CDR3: CASRLAAPNTGELFF. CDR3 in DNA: TGTGCCAGCAGGCTAGCGGCCCCGAACACCGGGGAGCTGTTTTTT.

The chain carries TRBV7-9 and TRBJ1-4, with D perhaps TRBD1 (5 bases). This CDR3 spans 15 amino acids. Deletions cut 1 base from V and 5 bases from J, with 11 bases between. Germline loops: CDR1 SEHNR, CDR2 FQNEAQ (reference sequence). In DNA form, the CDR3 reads TGTGCCAGCAGCTTAGAAGGGACTAGAAATGAAAAACTGTTTTTT. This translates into CASSLEGTRNEKLFF. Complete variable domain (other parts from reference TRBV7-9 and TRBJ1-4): DTGVSQNPRHKITKRGQNVTFRCDPISEHNRLYWYRQTLGQGPEFLTYFQNEAQLEKSRLLSDRFSAERPKGSFSTLEIQRTEQGDSAMYLCASSLEGTRNEKLFFGSGTQLSVL.

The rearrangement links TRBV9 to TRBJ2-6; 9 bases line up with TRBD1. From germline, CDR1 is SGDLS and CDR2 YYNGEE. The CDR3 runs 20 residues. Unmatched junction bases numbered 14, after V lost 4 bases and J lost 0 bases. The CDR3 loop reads CASSLPLGGQGGSGANVLTF. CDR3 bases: TGTGCCAGCAGCCTCCCACTTGGGGGACAGGGAGGCTCTGGGGCCAACGTCCTGACTTTC.

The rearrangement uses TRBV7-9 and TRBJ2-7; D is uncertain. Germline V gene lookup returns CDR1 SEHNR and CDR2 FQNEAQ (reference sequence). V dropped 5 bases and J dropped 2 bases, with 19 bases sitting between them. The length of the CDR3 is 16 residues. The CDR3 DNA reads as TGTGCCAGCAGCCACCCCCGCCGCAGATTTACCTACGAGCAGTACTTC. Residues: CASSHPRRRFTYEQYF.

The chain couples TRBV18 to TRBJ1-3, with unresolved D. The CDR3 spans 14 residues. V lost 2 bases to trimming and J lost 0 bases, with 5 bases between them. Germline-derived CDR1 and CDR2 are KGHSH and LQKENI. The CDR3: CASSPDNSGNTIYF. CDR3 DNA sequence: TGTGCCAGCTCACCAGACAACTCTGGAAACACCATATATTTT. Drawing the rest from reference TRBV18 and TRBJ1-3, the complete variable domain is NAGVMQNPRHLVRRRGQEARLRCSPMKGHSHVYWYRQLPEEGLKFMVYLQKENIIDESGMPKERFSAEFPKEGPSILRIQQVVRGDSAAYFCASSPDNSGNTIYFGEGSWLTVV.

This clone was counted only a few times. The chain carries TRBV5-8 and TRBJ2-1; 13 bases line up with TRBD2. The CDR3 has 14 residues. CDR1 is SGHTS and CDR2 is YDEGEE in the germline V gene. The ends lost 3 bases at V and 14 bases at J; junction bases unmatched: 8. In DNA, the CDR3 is TGTGCCAGCAGCTCTGGACTAGCGGGAGCGCAGAAGTTCTTC. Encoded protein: CASSSGLAGAQKFF.

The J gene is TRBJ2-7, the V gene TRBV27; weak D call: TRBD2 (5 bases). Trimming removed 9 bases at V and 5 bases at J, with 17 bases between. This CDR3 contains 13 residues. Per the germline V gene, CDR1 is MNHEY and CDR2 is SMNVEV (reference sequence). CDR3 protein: CARMSLVANEQYF. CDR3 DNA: TGTGCCAGAATGAGCCTAGTAGCGAACGAGCAGTACTTC.

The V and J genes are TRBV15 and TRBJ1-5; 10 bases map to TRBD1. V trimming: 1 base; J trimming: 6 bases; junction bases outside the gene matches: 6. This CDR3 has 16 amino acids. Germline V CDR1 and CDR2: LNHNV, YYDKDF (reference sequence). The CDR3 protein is CATSRGGTGAVQPQHF. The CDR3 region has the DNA TGTGCCACCAGCAGAGGAGGGACAGGGGCGGTTCAGCCCCAGCATTTT.

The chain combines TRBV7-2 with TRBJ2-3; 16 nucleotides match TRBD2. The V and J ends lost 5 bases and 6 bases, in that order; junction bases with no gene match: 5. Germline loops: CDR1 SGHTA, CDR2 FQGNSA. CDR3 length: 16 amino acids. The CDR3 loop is CASSPGTSGRGDTQYF. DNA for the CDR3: TGTGCCAGCAGCCCCGGGACTAGCGGGAGGGGGGATACGCAGTATTTT.